This T cell receptor beta chain appears in the sequencing data of a study of post-analysis software for immune sequencing data. General study findings and limits: Four to six TRBV segments were significantly more frequent in patients than in controls. TRBV5-6, TRBV5-1 and TRBV20-1 were among these segments.

Each TCR beta cDNA library carried unique molecular identifiers. Via MiXCR, TCRdb re-called the PCR reads, giving one row per CDR3 protein. Among 350,000 to 450,000 distinct CDR3 sequences listed, more than 30% were seen once. Regarding this clonotype: Its cognate antigen is unknown.

Per germline, CDR1 MNHEY and CDR2 SVGEGT. V dropped 5 bases and J dropped 3 bases, with 16 bases sitting between them. This CDR3 is 15 amino acids long. The receptor was derived from a girl aged 2-10 years with multiple sclerosis. The rearrangement uses TRBV6-2 or TRBV6-3 and TRBJ1-2; D is perhaps TRBD1 (5 bases). The sequencing input was blood. As DNA, the CDR3 is TGTGCCAGCAGTAACCCGACCGACAGATACTATGGCTACACCTTC. Its protein product is CASSNPTDRYYGYTF.